The 25 T cell receptor beta chains presented below share a single source sample, sequenced in a study of T-cell reconstitution after alpha-beta-depleted transplantation in children. Unique molecular identifiers were used to barcode this TCRbeta library. TCRdb processed the PCR reads anew with MiXCR; each CDR3 protein has one entry. The sample has fewer than 700,000 distinct CDR3 sequences; 10% to 15% are singletons. Sequencing used PBMCs, mostly from graft donor cells, obtained 360 days after TCRalphabeta/CD19-depleted stem cell transplant. Source of these receptors: a male patient between 10 and 17 years old who had a stem cell transplant for acute myeloid leukemia, so the T cells may come from the graft donor.

CDR3: CASSLLAGETVETQYF. CDR3 sequence (DNA): TGCGCCAGCAGCTTACTAGCGGGAGAAACGGTAGAGACCCAGTACTTC. This chain uses TRBV5-1 with TRBJ2-5; 11 positions match TRBD2. Trimming at V came to 2 bases and at J to 4 bases, leaving 7 bases not matched to a gene. The CDR3 has 16 amino acids. CDR1 and CDR2 from the germline V gene are SGHRS and YFSETQ.

This clonotype has at least ten counts. The chain combines TRBV28 with TRBJ2-2; D gene ambiguous. The CDR3 extends over 13 amino acids. V was shortened by 5 bases and J by 4 bases, with 8 bases between the two germline ends. CDR1 and CDR2 (germline): MDHEN, SYDVKM. The CDR3 sequence: CASSNRTTGELFF. For the CDR3, the DNA is TGTGCCAGCAGTAATAGGACCACCGGGGAGCTGTTTTTT.

The sample holds a few counts of this clonotype. This chain connects TRBV5-5 to TRBJ2-1, with D possibly matching TRBD2 (6 bases). CDR1 SGHKS and CDR2 YYEKEE come from the germline V gene (reference sequence). Trimming took 2 bases from V and 6 from J, leaving 15 bases between them. The length of the CDR3 is 15 residues. DNA for the CDR3: TGTGCCAGCAGCTTTGAGGGAGGTTTAGGCAATGAGCAGTTCTTC. Amino acids: CASSFEGGLGNEQFF.

There are a few counts of this clonotype. The chain uses TRBV15 and TRBJ2-7; D possibly corresponds to TRBD1 (6 bases). This CDR3 has 16 residues. Germline assignment: CDR1 LNHNV and CDR2 YYDKDF (reference sequence). The V end lost 0 bases, the J end lost 6 bases, and 18 bases lay between the germline ends. In DNA form, the CDR3 reads TGTGCCACCAGCAGAGAGAATGGGCAGGGGTCTGGCGAGCAGTACTTC. It is translated as CATSRENGQGSGEQYF.

This rearrangement joins TRBV12-3 or TRBV12-4 to TRBJ2-7; D unclear. V lost 0 bases and J 5 bases, leaving 14 bases between the germline ends. The CDR3 covers 15 residues. For the CDR3, the DNA is TGTGCCAGCAGTTTAGCCGAAGGGATCTCTGACGAGCAGTACTTC. Its translation: CASSLAEGISDEQYF.

The rearrangement joins TRBV10-3 to TRBJ1-2; 11 bases map to TRBD1. In germline, CDR1 is ENHRY, CDR2 SYGVKD. The CDR3 length is 13 residues. The V and J ends lost 4 bases and 8 bases, in that order; junction bases with no gene match: 3. The CDR3 DNA follows: TGTGCCATCAGTGGGACAGGGGGCCCGGGCTACACCTTC. It translates to CAISGTGGPGYTF.

The sample holds a few counts of this clonotype. The chain joins TRBV5-5 to TRBJ2-7; D possibly corresponds to TRBD2 (5 bases). The CDR3 extends over 13 amino acids. Per the germline V gene, CDR1 is SGHKS and CDR2 is YYEKEE (reference sequence). V was shortened by 0 bases and J by 9 bases, with 13 bases between the two germline ends. This CDR3 reads CASSLDWAGMQYF. As DNA, the CDR3 is TGTGCCAGCAGCTTGGATTGGGCGGGTATGCAGTACTTC.

This clonotype has only a few counts. V and J are TRBV25-1 and TRBJ2-4; D is possibly TRBD1 or TRBD2 (6 bases each). Germline CDR1 reads MGHDK; CDR2 reads SYGVNS. There are 16 residues in the CDR3. V shed 3 bases and J shed 3 bases, with 15 bases lying between them. CDR3 sequence (DNA): TGTGCCAGCAGTGAGAACAGGGCGCGGGGCAAAAACATTCAGTACTTC. This encodes CASSENRARGKNIQYF. The full variable domain, in which reference TRBV25-1 and TRBJ2-4 provide the parts outside the CDR3, is EADIYQTPRYLVIGTGKKITLECSQTMGHDKMYWYQQDPGMELHLIHYSYGVNSTEKGDLSSESTVSRIRTEHFPLTLESARPSHTSQYLCASSENRARGKNIQYFGAGTRLSVL.

A few counts support this clonotype. The genes are TRBV7-9 and TRBJ2-1; D call uncertain. The germline CDR1 and CDR2 sequences are SEHNR and FQNEAQ (reference sequence). CDR3 length: 14 amino acids. V lost 9 bases, J lost 4 bases, and 16 bases lay in between. CDR3 sequence reads: CASLSDHNYNEQFF. Written as DNA, the CDR3 is TGTGCCAGTTTGAGCGACCACAATTACAATGAGCAGTTCTTC.

The genes are TRBV11-2 and TRBJ2-3; 9 nucleotides align to TRBD2. Trimming removed 6 bases from V and 1 base from J; junction bases left unmatched: 8. The CDR3 is made up of 16 amino acids. CDR1 is SGHAT and CDR2 is FQNNGV in the germline V gene. For the CDR3, the DNA is TGTGCCAGCAGATTCTTAGCGGGAGCGGGCACAGATACGCAGTATTTT. It encodes CASRFLAGAGTDTQYF.

This clonotype showed up many times. The J gene is TRBJ2-3, the V gene TRBV7-8; D gene unclear. The CDR3 length is 15 residues. Trimming left V 4 bases short and J 0 bases short, with 11 bases between. CDR1 SGHVS and CDR2 FQNEAQ come from the germline V gene. The DNA for the CDR3 is TGTGCCAGCAGCTCCCGGCGGATAAGCACAGATACGCAGTATTTT. Translated: CASSSRRISTDTQYF.

The chain has TRBV29-1 and TRBJ2-3; D uncertain. Germline V gene sequence: CDR1 SQVTM, CDR2 ANQGSEA. The ends were cut back, 0 bases at V and 2 bases at J, with 12 bases in the middle. The CDR3 runs 15 residues. Here the CDR3 reads CSVEDRNRTTDTQYF. Written as DNA, the CDR3 is TGCAGCGTTGAAGATCGCAATAGGACCACAGATACGCAGTATTTT.

In this sample, this clonotype turned up many times. The rearrangement links TRBV6-1 to TRBJ2-3, with D perhaps matching TRBD2 (6 bases). This CDR3 contains 13 residues. The germline CDR1 and CDR2 sequences are MNHNS and SASEGT. The V and J ends lost 10 bases and 0 bases respectively, with 11 bases between them. Here the CDR3 DNA reads TGTGCCACCCAGCGGGCGAGCACAGATACGCAGTATTTT. This translates into CATQRASTDTQYF.

In its sample, this clonotype was seen many times. The gene calls are TRBV12-3 or TRBV12-4 and TRBJ2-7; D is possibly TRBD2 (5 bases). The CDR3 runs to 11 residues. The V gene lost 6 bases and the J gene lost 6 bases, with 9 bases spanning the gap. Here the CDR3 DNA reads TGTGCCAGCAGCCGGGGTGGCGAGCAGTACTTC. Its protein is CASSRGGEQYF.

This clonotype was counted a few times. The chain recombines TRBV7-8 with TRBJ2-2; the match to TRBD2 covers 11 bases. The CDR3 has 16 residues. V was pared by 8 bases and J by 7 bases, with 12 bases of the junction left unmatched. Germline CDR1 reads SGHVS; CDR2 reads FQNEAQ. The CDR3 nucleotides read TGTGCCAGCGGCAGACTAGCGGGATTAATAAACGGGGAGCTGTTTTTT. Its translation: CASGRLAGLINGELFF. The whole variable domain, remainder taken from reference TRBV7-8 and TRBJ2-2, is GAGVSQSPRYKVAKRGQDVALRCDPISGHVSLFWYQQALGQGPEFLTYFQNEAQLDKSGLPSDRFFAERPEGSVSTLKIQRTQQEDSAVYLCASGRLAGLINGELFFGEGSRLTVL.

This clonotype came up many times. This chain connects TRBV7-2 to TRBJ2-1; TRBD2 matches at 10 bases. The CDR3 has 17 amino acids. J was trimmed by 4 bases and V by 5 bases; bases with no gene match: 11. Germline values: CDR1 SGHTA, CDR2 FQGNSA. The CDR3, as DNA: TGTGCCAGCAGCCATTCTTATCCGGGACTAGCGTACAATGAGCAGTTCTTC. This translates into CASSHSYPGLAYNEQFF.

This clonotype has only a few counts. V and J are TRBV7-2 and TRBJ2-3; D is perhaps TRBD1 (5 bases). CDR3 length equals 14 residues. The V gene's germline CDR1 is SGHTA and CDR2 FQGNSA. V lost 1 base and J lost 8, with 13 bases in between. Written as DNA, the CDR3 is TGTGCCAGCAGCTTAGACTTCAGGGTCGGTACGCAGTATTTT. Translation: CASSLDFRVGTQYF.

This clonotype has ten or more counts. The rearrangement uses TRBV28 and TRBJ2-7; D is perhaps TRBD2 (6 bases). CDR3 length: 14 amino acids. Germline V gene data show CDR1 as MDHEN and CDR2 as SYDVKM. The germline V and J ends were trimmed by 2 bases and 0 bases, with 8 bases remaining between them. The CDR3 spells CASSLADYSYEQYF. CDR3 coding DNA: TGTGCCAGCAGTTTAGCGGACTACTCCTACGAGCAGTACTTC.

V usage is TRBV20-1 and J usage is TRBJ2-7; TRBD2 aligns across 10 bases. The length of the CDR3 is 14 residues. Looked up from germline, CDR1 is DFQATT and CDR2 is SNEGSKA (reference sequence). After removal of 3 bases from V and 5 bases from J, the junction contained 7 bases not matched to a gene. The CDR3 region has the DNA TGCAGTGCTAGGTCTAGCGGGAGCGTTAACGAGCAGTACTTC. Translation gives CSARSSGSVNEQYF.

The chain carries TRBV10-3 and TRBJ2-5; TRBD2 agrees at 13 bases. The CDR3 covers 17 residues. V was clipped by 0 bases and J by 2 bases; unmatched bases: 3. The germline V gene encodes CDR1 ENHRY and CDR2 SYGVKD. CDR3 DNA: TGTGCCATCAGTGAGTCCGTGGGACTAGCGGGACAAGAGACCCAGTACTTC. Translation: CAISESVGLAGQETQYF.

This chain uses TRBV4-2 with TRBJ2-5, with 7 bases aligning to TRBD2. This CDR3 has 15 amino acids. J was trimmed by 2 bases and V by 1 base; bases with no gene match: 4. The germline CDR1 and CDR2 sequences are LGHNA and YNFKEQ. This CDR3 reads CASSQASSGQETQYF. CDR3 DNA sequence: TGTGCCAGCAGCCAAGCTTCTAGCGGTCAAGAGACCCAGTACTTC.

This clonotype turned up a few times. V gene TRBV7-2 combines with J gene TRBJ2-1; D is possibly TRBD2 (6 bases). The CDR3 spans 13 residues. V was pared by 6 bases and J by 4 bases, with 10 bases between. Germline V CDR1 and CDR2: SGHTA, FQGNSA. The CDR3 nucleotides read TGTGCCAGCAGTGCGGGACTTTACAATGAGCAGTTCTTC. Its protein is CASSAGLYNEQFF.

This clonotype was observed a few times. The chain uses TRBV7-2 and TRBJ2-2, with 8 bases fitting TRBD2. CDR3 length: 15 amino acids. Germline CDR1 is SGHTA and CDR2 is FQGNSA. Unmatched junction bases numbered 4, after V lost 3 bases and J lost 4 bases. CDR3 sequence: CASSFSGIITGELFF. DNA of the CDR3: TGTGCCAGCAGCTTTAGCGGGATTATCACCGGGGAGCTGTTTTTT.

V and J are TRBV3-1 and TRBJ1-5; D uncertain. CDR1 is LGHDT, CDR2 YNNKEL, per germline (reference sequence). The CDR3 runs 13 residues. Trimming cost V 2 bases and J 6 bases, with 8 bases left between them. The CDR3: CASSQNRAQPQHF. The CDR3 nucleotides are TGTGCCAGCAGCCAAAACCGGGCTCAGCCCCAGCATTTT.

This clonotype has more than one count but fewer than ten. The chain uses TRBV20-1 and TRBJ2-3, with 9 nucleotides matching TRBD1. The CDR3 length is 15 residues. J was trimmed by 5 bases and V by 2 bases; bases with no gene match: 8. Looked up from germline, CDR1 is DFQATT and CDR2 is SNEGSKA (reference sequence). CDR3 sequence: CSARWPGTGLDTQYF. DNA of the CDR3: TGCAGTGCTAGATGGCCCGGGACAGGGTTAGATACGCAGTATTTT.